Listed here are 13 T cell receptor beta chains from one sample, sequenced in a study of chemoradiotherapy in HPV16-positive cancers. TCRdb's table, derived via immunoSEQ multiplex PCR, lists solely in-frame clones and lacks some. Seen here are around 30,000 clones, around 90% observed once, and the top ten hold under 25%. Sequencing was performed on blood, taken from a patient who underwent chemoradiotherapy. The receptor source for this set is a human donor with HPV-associated anogenital cancer.

This clone was detected only once. The V call is TRBV4-1, the J call TRBJ2-2; no clear D. This CDR3 contains 18 residues. Trimming pared 3 bases from V and 1 base from J, leaving 18 bases between. CDR1 is MGHRA, CDR2 YSYEKL, per germline. The DNA of the CDR3 is TGCGCCAGCAGCCAGCTCCCTGGGCGTTGGGGGAACACCGGGGAGCTGTTTTTT. This codes for CASSQLPGRWGNTGELFF.

The CDR3 region has the DNA TGTGCCAGCAGTTTCGACCCTCGGACTAGCGGGCCAATTCGAACCGGGGAGCTGTTTTTT. It codes for CASSFDPRTSGPIRTGELFF. The rearrangement joins TRBV2 to TRBJ2-2; TRBD2 aligns across 11 bases. Germline V gene lookup returns CDR1 SNHLY and CDR2 FYNNEI. CDR3 length equals 20 residues. V was pared by 5 bases and J by 5 bases, with 19 bases of the junction left unmatched.

This clone came up once. The chain carries TRBV5-1 and TRBJ2-1; a weak D match, TRBD1 (6 bases). This CDR3 is built from 15 residues. V was cut by 0 bases and J by 3 bases, with 10 bases left in between. Looked up from germline, CDR1 is SGHRS and CDR2 is YFSETQ. CDR3 region: CASSLEAGVYNEQFF. CDR3 in DNA: TGCGCCAGCAGCTTGGAGGCAGGGGTCTACAATGAGCAGTTCTTC.

The V and J genes are TRBV5-8 and TRBJ2-7; D remains unclear. Per the germline V gene, CDR1 is SGHTS and CDR2 is YDEGEE. The CDR3 covers 11 residues. V was clipped by 4 bases and J by 3 bases, with 5 bases between them. CDR3 sequence (DNA): TGTGCCAGCAGCCGCAACTACGAGCAGTACTTC. It encodes CASSRNYEQYF.

The rearrangement uses TRBV27 and TRBJ1-1, with TRBD1 as a possible D gene (6 bases). Germline loops: CDR1 MNHEY, CDR2 SMNVEV (reference sequence). The CDR3 runs 14 residues. V lost 6 bases to trimming and J lost 8 bases, with 19 bases between them. The CDR3 loop reads CASSLRGGLGEAFF. In DNA form, the CDR3 reads TGTGCCAGCAGCCTTAGAGGGGGTCTGGGGGAAGCTTTCTTT.

The J gene is TRBJ2-5, the V gene TRBV7-9; D is uncertain. V was trimmed by 4 bases and J by 0 bases, leaving 3 bases between them. This CDR3 has 12 residues. Germline values: CDR1 SEHNR, CDR2 FQNEAQ (reference sequence). CDR3 sequence: CASSSDQETQYF. The CDR3, as DNA: TGTGCCAGCAGCTCGGACCAAGAGACCCAGTACTTC.

The chain combines TRBV19 with TRBJ1-5, with a possible D match to TRBD1 (5 bases). CDR3 size: 15 residues. Trimming cost V 6 bases and J 0 bases, with 12 bases left between them. CDR1 is LNHDA, CDR2 SQIVND, per germline (reference sequence). This CDR3 reads CASSRPGYSNQPQHF. DNA for the CDR3: TGTGCCAGTAGCAGACCAGGGTATAGCAATCAGCCCCAGCATTTT.

This sequence joins TRBV7-6 and TRBJ2-5; TRBD2 might be the D (7 bases). This CDR3 comprises 14 residues. The germline gives CDR1 SGHVS, CDR2 FNYEAQ. The V gene lost 7 bases and the J gene lost 3 bases, with 15 bases spanning the gap. CDR3 in amino acids: CASNRGGREETQYF. The CDR3 DNA reads as TGTGCCAGCAACCGCGGGGGCAGGGAAGAGACCCAGTACTTC.

This sequence joins TRBV10-1 and TRBJ2-2; D not certain. The V gene's germline CDR1 is WNHNN and CDR2 SYGVQD (reference sequence). With 2 bases removed from V and 0 bases from J, the gap between germline ends came to 7 bases. This CDR3 region has 15 residues. The CDR3 nucleotides read TGCGCCAGCAGTGAGGGGGTCGCGAACACCGGGGAGCTGTTTTTT. Translating gives CASSEGVANTGELFF.

The chain carries TRBV7-3 and TRBJ2-5; D is uncertain. The CDR3 is 14 amino acids. The germline CDR1 and CDR2 sequences are SGHTA and FQGTGA. The germline V and J ends were trimmed by 5 bases and 2 bases, with 12 bases remaining between them. For the CDR3, the DNA is TGTGCCAGCAGCCCTAACGGCTTGCAAGAGACCCAGTACTTC. Protein: CASSPNGLQETQYF. Looking up the rest from reference TRBV7-3 and TRBJ2-5 gives the full variable domain: GAGVSQTPSNKVTEKGKYVELRCDPISGHTALYWYRQSLGQGPEFLIYFQGTGAADDSGLPNDRFFAVRPEGSVSTLKIQRTERGDSAVYLCASSPNGLQETQYFGPGTRLLVL.

This clone was found a few times. The gene calls are TRBV19 and TRBJ1-2; D unclear. V lost 5 bases and J 4 bases, leaving 11 bases between the germline ends. This CDR3 is 13 amino acids long. Germline V gene data show CDR1 as LNHDA and CDR2 as SQIVND (reference sequence). The CDR3: CASSRPASYGYTF. DNA of the CDR3: TGTGCCAGTAGTCGGCCAGCCAGCTATGGCTACACCTTC. Full variable domain (missing parts from reference TRBV19 and TRBJ1-2): DGGITQSPKYLFRKEGQNVTLSCEQNLNHDAMYWYRQDPGQGLRLIYYSQIVNDFQKGDIAEGYSVSREKKESFPLTVTSAQKNPTAFYLCASSRPASYGYTFGSGTRLTVV.

The chain combines TRBV5-1 with TRBJ2-7; D is perhaps TRBD1 (5 bases). The CDR3 has 14 amino acids. Germline V gene sequence: CDR1 SGHRS, CDR2 YFSETQ. V gave up 0 bases and J gave up 0 bases, with 7 bases separating them. Written as DNA, the CDR3 is TGCGCCAGCAGCTTGGCCAGGGCCTCCTACGAGCAGTACTTC. Translating gives CASSLARASYEQYF.

This chain uses TRBV18 with TRBJ2-3; no clear D. V was pared by 3 bases and J by 4 bases, with 5 bases between. CDR3 length equals 12 residues. CDR1 KGHSH and CDR2 LQKENI come from the germline V gene. The CDR3 DNA reads as TGTGCCAGCTCACCTAAAGCAGATACGCAGTATTTT. Its translation is CASSPKADTQYF. The variable domain in full, completed from reference TRBV18 and TRBJ2-3, reads NAGVMQNPRHLVRRRGQEARLRCSPMKGHSHVYWYRQLPEEGLKFMVYLQKENIIDESGMPKERFSAEFPKEGPSILRIQQVVRGDSAAYFCASSPKADTQYFGPGTRLTVL.